This T cell receptor beta chain was retrieved from a study of blood T cell repertoires in COVID-19. Profiled with immunoSEQ multiplex PCR; TCRdb holds only in-frame clones, not every one. This table holds 350,000 to 550,000 clones, 87% found once. This CDR3 spans 14 amino acids. CDR1 SGHDT and CDR2 YYEEEE come from the germline V gene. V was pared by 4 bases and J by 4 bases, with 7 bases of the junction left unmatched. This clonotype was sampled from a woman between 18 and 29 years old with acute COVID-19. The rearrangement joins TRBV5-6 to TRBJ1-2; 7 nucleotides match TRBD1. Sequencing was performed on PBMCs or T cells enriched from blood (not recorded which). CDR3 sequence: CASSRPTGIYGYTF. CDR3 bases: TGTGCCAGCAGCCGCCCGACAGGGATCTATGGCTACACCTTC.